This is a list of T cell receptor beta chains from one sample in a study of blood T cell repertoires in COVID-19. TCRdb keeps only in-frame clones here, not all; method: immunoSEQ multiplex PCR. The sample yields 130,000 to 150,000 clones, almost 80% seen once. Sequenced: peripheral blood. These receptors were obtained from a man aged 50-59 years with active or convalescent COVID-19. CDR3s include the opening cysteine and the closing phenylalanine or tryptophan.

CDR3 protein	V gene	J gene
CATSDLRFGGTDTQYF	TRBV24-1	TRBJ2-3
CAWSPVLETQYF	TRBV30	TRBJ2-5
CAEGQGLNQPQHF	TRBV2	TRBJ1-5
CASSITPAGSYEQYF	TRBV19	TRBJ2-7
CASCAPSYTYNYGYTF	TRBV28	TRBJ1-2
CASSSEGTSGMDEQFF	TRBV5-1	TRBJ2-1
CASSRTGTKTQYF	TRBV3-1/TRBV3-2	TRBJ2-5
CASSRDRAKETQYF	TRBV4-1	TRBJ2-5
CASSSLAAYTGELFF	TRBV7-9	TRBJ2-2
CASSSGGLQTQYF	TRBV27	TRBJ2-5
CASSLDREDYGYTF	TRBV6-5	TRBJ1-2
CASSLSGTSGFSGYEQYF	TRBV5-6	TRBJ2-7
CASGPTQGADYNEQFF	TRBV12-5	TRBJ2-1
CASSLGNRVSEAFF	TRBV28	TRBJ1-1
CASSRTGLAYNEQFF	TRBV13	TRBJ2-1
CASSLPRTGVRAGANVLTF	TRBV28	TRBJ2-6
CASSQEGTGGLDTQYF	TRBV3-1/TRBV3-2	TRBJ2-3
CASSLLAYNEQFF	TRBV6-2/TRBV6-3	TRBJ2-1
CASSYSFVYIGGYTF	TRBV6-5	TRBJ1-2
CASSDTSGPSYEQYF	TRBV9	TRBJ2-7
CASTPMGGRGNEQFF	TRBV7-9	TRBJ2-1
CASSVAGLTNEKLFF	TRBV9	TRBJ1-4
CSASLAGVQPQHF	TRBV20-1	TRBJ1-5
CASSLSSTNNEQFF	TRBV11-2	TRBJ2-1
CASSPGTVPSLDEQFF	TRBV11-3	TRBJ2-1
CASSYTGGDVYEQYF	TRBV27	TRBJ2-7
CASSDEDRSSPLHF	TRBV9	TRBJ1-6
CAWSGASRWASGSNEQFF	TRBV30	TRBJ2-1
CATSDGLAATGGELFF	TRBV24-1	TRBJ2-2
CASSLLSTDTQYF	TRBV27	TRBJ2-3
CASSPTVTGRGGEAFF	TRBV18	TRBJ1-1
CASSLQGEGYQPQHF	TRBV5-1	TRBJ1-5
CASSLLGDTTEAFF	TRBV7-3	TRBJ1-1
CASSPAHSNSPLHF	TRBV9	TRBJ1-6
CASRGPGQGAQPRNQPQHF	TRBV5-1	TRBJ1-5
CASSPRDSYTEAFF	TRBV9	TRBJ1-1
CASSFRGDYTGELFF	TRBV6-5	TRBJ2-2
CASSPRLGGQPQHF	TRBV28	TRBJ1-5
CATSEPGTGGAQYF	TRBV24-1	TRBJ2-5
CATSDLRLAETTDTQYF	TRBV24-1	TRBJ2-3
CASSLPSGRAQTGELFF	TRBV7-6	TRBJ2-2
CASSLSRGQGGYQPQHF	TRBV28	TRBJ1-5
CASSGLAGETGELFF	TRBV6-5	TRBJ2-2
CASSRSSSGANVLTF	TRBV19	TRBJ2-6
CASSPLGTSGRRETQYF	TRBV9	TRBJ2-5
CASSTPGGRETQYF	TRBV19	TRBJ2-5
CASSLPATGYHTGELFF	TRBV7-8	TRBJ2-2